Sequencing of this T cell receptor (beta chain) was carried out in a study of human T cells and chemical hapten exposure. Study-level findings and limits: There was a positive correlation between PT1 expanded TCR counts and patch test score.

Only one count was recorded for this clonotype. Its specificity is unknown. This sample's time point: patch test 2, 6 weeks after DPC sensitization. Regarding treatment: therapeutic diphenylcyclopropenone sensitization with weekly scalp DPC. Staff drew blood before applying each patch test. The study extracted total RNA from unfractionated whole blood. The CDR3 sequence is 12 residues long. V shed 4 bases and J 8 bases; nucleotides not matched to a gene: 2. Germline V lookup: CDR1 SGHVS, CDR2 FQNEAQ. Each CDR3 protein gets one entry after TCRdb re-called the RACE reads with MiXCR. The table lists about 69,000 distinct CDR3 sequences, 10% to 13% of them singletons.

The receptor's source is a woman between 45 and 60 years old with alopecia areata. Some clones in this sample may be carry-over from other donors' samples. Sequenced material: whole blood, taken in connection with sensitization to the hapten diphenylcyclopropenone (DPC). The rearrangement joins TRBV7-8 to TRBJ2-3; TRBD2 matches at 8 bases. CDR3 in amino acids: CASSSLAGTQYF. The DNA for the CDR3 is TGTGCCAGCAGCTCGCTAGCGGGTACGCAGTATTTT. Using reference TRBV7-8 and TRBJ2-3 for the parts outside the CDR3, the full variable domain is GAGVSQSPRYKVAKRGQDVALRCDPISGHVSLFWYQQALGQGPEFLTYFQNEAQLDKSGLPSDRFFAERPEGSVSTLKIQRTQQEDSAVYLCASSSLAGTQYFGPGTRLTVL.